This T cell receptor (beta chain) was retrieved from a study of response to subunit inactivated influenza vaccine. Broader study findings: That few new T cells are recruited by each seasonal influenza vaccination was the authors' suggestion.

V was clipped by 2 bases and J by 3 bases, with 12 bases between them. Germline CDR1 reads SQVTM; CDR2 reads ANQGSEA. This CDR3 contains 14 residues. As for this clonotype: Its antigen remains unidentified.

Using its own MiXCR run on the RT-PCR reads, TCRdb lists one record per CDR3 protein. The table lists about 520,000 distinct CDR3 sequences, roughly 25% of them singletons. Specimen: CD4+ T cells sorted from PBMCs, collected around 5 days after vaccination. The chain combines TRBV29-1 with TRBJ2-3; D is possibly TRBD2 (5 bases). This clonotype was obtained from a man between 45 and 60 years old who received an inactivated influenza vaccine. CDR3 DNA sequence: TGCAGCGTTGAATCTCGGAGCGGAACAGATACGCAGTATTTT. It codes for CSVESRSGTDTQYF.